This TCR beta chain is drawn from a study of blood T cells in healthy people across ages. The length of the CDR3 is 16 residues. V lost 5 bases and J lost 2; bases outside the gene matches: 8. Germline V gene data show CDR1 as SEHNR and CDR2 as FQNEAQ (reference sequence). Using a J-beta primer mix together with a sample-barcoded 5' primer, a second PCR was run for roughly 7 to 12 cycles. Each TCR beta cDNA got a 12-nucleotide random molecular identifier. TCRdb called the 5' RACE reads again in MiXCR, with one record for every CDR3 protein. The table includes 1,500,000 or so distinct CDR3 sequences, roughly 64% detected once.

Sequencing used blood. The clonotype comes from a young man in good health. V is TRBV7-9 and J is TRBJ2-2; 7 bases are a match to TRBD1. CDR3 bases: TGTGCCAGCAGCAACAACAGGGGCCTAAACACCGGGGAGCTGTTTTTT. It yields the protein CASSNNRGLNTGELFF.